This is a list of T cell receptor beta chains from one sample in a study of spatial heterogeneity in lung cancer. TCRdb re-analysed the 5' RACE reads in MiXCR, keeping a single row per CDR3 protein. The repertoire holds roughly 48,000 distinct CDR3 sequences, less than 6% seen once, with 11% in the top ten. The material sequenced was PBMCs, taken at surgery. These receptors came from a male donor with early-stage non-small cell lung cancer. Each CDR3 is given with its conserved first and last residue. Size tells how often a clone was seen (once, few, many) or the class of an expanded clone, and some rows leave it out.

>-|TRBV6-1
CASGVARPYEQYF
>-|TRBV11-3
CASSLPAHTGELFF
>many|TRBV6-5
CASSYSNEQYF
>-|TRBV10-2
CASSESGGNQPQHF
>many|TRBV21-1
CASSNAERALYEQYF
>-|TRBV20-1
CSASRGPGTNEKLFF
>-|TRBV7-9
CASSDLNTEAFF
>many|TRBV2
CASRKLGGEAFF
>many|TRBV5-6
CASSLFRLHREGEQYF
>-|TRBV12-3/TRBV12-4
CASSLGERDEQFF
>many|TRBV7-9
CASSYTGRSTDTQYF
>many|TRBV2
CASRASQTGVLRQYF
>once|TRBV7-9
CASSFFTGTASYEQYF
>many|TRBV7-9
CASSLSRYGANVLTF
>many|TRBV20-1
CSARKGADTGELFF
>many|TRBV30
CAWIRGDRREFF
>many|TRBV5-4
CASSSGQGYNEQFF
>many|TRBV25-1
CASSESGSLYGYTF
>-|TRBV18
CASSPGTGGTNTQYF
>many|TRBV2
CASKIAGVHEQYF
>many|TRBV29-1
CSVETGTDTQYF
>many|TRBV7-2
CASSFGQGEGDTQYF
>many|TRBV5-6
CASSLKPVSADTQYF
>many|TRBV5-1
CASSTGLAGSRYEQYF
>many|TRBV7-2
CASSPRGETQYF
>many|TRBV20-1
CSALRIAEETQYF
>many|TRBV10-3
CAISDTSGIYYNEQFF
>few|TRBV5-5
CASSTGQAAYEQYF
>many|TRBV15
CATSVNTGPNTEAFF
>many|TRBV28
CASSFRESETQYF
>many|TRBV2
CASSGSGRAGDTQYF
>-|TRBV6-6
CASSYGGETQYF
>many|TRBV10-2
CASSGGGASGRAFSTDTQYF
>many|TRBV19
CASSPGQVYNEQFF
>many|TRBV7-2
CASSFGTAIGDTQYF
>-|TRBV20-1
CSAKEWVGTARNTEAFF
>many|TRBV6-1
CATESASSYEQYF
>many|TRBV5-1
CASRGAASTGELFF
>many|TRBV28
CASSEQELQETQYF
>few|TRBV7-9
CASRPRTSGRGEQFF
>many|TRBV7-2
CASSQQGRSYEQYF
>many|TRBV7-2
CASSLAGLATYNEQFF
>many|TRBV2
CASSDRAGANVLTF
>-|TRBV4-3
CASSQELAGSGLRETQYF
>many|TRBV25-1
CASSARSRGNEQFF
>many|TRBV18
CASSPLATTDTQYF
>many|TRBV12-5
CASGSSGRHYNEQFF
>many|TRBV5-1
CASSPNPGLYNSPLHF
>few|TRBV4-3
CASSPRGTDTQYF
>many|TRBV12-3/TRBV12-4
CASTREYNEQFF
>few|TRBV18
CASSPTEVEQFF
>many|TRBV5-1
CASSPQVGTRTGTEAFF
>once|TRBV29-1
CSVLRETQYF
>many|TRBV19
CASSSRTTYGYTF
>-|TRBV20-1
CSARGGRANNEQFF
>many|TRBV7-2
CASSLVLVGTQYF